This T cell receptor (beta chain) is drawn from a study of cytomegalovirus exposure and HLA in healthy donors. For the study at large: In a later analysis, the 130 or so validation repertoires were reported to have used the same platform as the approximately 690 first-cohort repertoires.

Concerning this clone: The antigen is not known.

This CDR3 has 14 amino acids. The germline V gene has CDR1 SGHRS and CDR2 YFSETQ. Trimming left V 0 bases short and J 0 bases short, with 6 bases between. Study observations and caveats: In vitro assays verified that three CMV-associated chains recognized CMV antigens specifically.

Here immunoSEQ multiplex PCR was the method, and the copy in TCRdb shows in-frame clones only, minus some. The sample contains fewer than 200,000 clones, around nine tenths of which appear only once. This rearrangement joins TRBV5-1 to TRBJ1-1; D unclear. Sample: PBMCs. This TCR was recovered from a woman in her 30s in good health and CMV-seronegative. The CDR3 DNA reads as TGCGCCAGCAGCTTGGGTAGTATGAACACTGAAGCTTTCTTT. It specifies CASSLGSMNTEAFF.